One T cell receptor beta chain is described in this entry. Per the original methods: Scientists estimated how many nucleated cells there were by amplifying reference gene primers. Assay used: immunoSEQ multiplex PCR; TCRdb lists only in-frame clones, some missing. Clone size and the V and J calls come from that table; the DNA yielded D and trimming. The data hold 200,000 to 250,000 clones, with around nine tenths observed a single time. This entry is derived from a study of blood T cell repertoires in COVID-19. In the study overall: The study drew acute and convalescent COVID-19 samples from the United States, Italy and Spain. The cDNA or gDNA used as material had been derived from T cells, B-cell-depleted T cells, or PBMCs.

Germline assignment: CDR1 MDHEN and CDR2 SYDVKM. This CDR3 comprises 14 residues. Deletions cut 5 bases from V and 0 bases from J, with 7 bases between. The chain recombines TRBV28 with TRBJ1-4, with no clear D. This TCR derives from a woman in her sixties or seventies with active or convalescent COVID-19. The material sequenced was peripheral blood. CDR3 protein: CASSRLTTNEKLFF. DNA of the CDR3: TGTGCCAGCAGTCGGTTAACAACTAATGAAAAACTGTTTTTT.